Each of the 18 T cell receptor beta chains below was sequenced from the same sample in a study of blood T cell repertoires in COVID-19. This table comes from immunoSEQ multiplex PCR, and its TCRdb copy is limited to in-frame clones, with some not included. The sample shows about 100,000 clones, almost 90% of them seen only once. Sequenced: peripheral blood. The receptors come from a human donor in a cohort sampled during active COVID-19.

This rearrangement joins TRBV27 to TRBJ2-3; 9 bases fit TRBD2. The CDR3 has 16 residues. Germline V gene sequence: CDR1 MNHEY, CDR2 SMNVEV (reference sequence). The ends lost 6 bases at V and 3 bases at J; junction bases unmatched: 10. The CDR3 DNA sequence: TGTGCCAGCAGAGACCTTAGCGGGAGTAAAACAGATACGCAGTATTTT. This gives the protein CASRDLSGSKTDTQYF.

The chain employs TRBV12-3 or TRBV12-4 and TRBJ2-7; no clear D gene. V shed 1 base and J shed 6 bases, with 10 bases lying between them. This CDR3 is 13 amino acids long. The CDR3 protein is CASSLGLASEQYF. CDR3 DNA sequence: TGTGCCAGCAGTTTAGGGTTAGCTTCCGAGCAGTACTTC.

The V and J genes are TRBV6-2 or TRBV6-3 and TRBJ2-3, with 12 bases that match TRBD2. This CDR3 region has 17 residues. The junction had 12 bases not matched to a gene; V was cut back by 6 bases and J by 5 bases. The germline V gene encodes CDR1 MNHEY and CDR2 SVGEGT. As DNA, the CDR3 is TGTGCCAGCAGCTCCCCGACGACTAGCGGGAGAGGAGATACGCAGTATTTT. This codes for CASSSPTTSGRGDTQYF.

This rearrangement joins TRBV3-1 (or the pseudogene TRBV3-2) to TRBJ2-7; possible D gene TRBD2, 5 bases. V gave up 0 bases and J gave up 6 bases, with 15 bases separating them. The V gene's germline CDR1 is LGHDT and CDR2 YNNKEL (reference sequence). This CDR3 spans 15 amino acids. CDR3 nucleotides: TGTGCCAGCAGCCAAGATGACCAAGCGGAGTTCGAGCAGTACTTC. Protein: CASSQDDQAEFEQYF.

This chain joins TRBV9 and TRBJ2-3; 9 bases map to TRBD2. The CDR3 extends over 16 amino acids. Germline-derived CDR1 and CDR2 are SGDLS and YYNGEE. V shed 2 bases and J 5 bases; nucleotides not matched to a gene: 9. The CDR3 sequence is CASSVGLATLEDTQYF. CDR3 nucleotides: TGTGCCAGCAGCGTCGGACTAGCGACGTTAGAAGATACGCAGTATTTT.

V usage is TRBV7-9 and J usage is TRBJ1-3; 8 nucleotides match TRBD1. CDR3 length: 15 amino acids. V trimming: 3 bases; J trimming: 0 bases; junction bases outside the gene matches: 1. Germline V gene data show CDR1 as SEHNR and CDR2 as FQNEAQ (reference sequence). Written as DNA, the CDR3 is TGTGCCAGCAGCTTGACAGGGGACTCTGGAAACACCATATATTTT. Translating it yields CASSLTGDSGNTIYF.

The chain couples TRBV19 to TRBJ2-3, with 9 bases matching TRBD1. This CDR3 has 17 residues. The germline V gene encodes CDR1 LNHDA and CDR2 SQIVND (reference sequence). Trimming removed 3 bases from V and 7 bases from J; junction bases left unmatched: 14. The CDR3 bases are TGTGCCAGTAGTATTGAGTGGAGGACAGGGGAACGGTATACGCAGTATTTT. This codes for CASSIEWRTGERYTQYF.

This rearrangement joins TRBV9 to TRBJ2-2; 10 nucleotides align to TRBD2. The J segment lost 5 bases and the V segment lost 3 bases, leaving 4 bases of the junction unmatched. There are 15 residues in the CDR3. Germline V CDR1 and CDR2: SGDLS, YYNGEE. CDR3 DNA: TGTGCCAGCAGCGCCCCGGGACTAGCGACCGGGGAGCTGTTTTTT. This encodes CASSAPGLATGELFF.

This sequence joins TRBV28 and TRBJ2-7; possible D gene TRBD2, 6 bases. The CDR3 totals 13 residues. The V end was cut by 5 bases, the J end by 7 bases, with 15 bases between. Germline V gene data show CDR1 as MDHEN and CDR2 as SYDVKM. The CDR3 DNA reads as TGTGCCAGCAGTCACCCATCGCGGGGTGAGCAGTACTTC. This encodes CASSHPSRGEQYF.

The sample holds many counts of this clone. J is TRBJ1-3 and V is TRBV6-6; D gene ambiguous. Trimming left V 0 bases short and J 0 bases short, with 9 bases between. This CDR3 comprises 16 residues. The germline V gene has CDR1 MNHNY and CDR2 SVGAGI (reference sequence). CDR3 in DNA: TGTGCCAGCAGTTACTCGGCCGGGTTCTCTGGAAACACCATATATTTT. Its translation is CASSYSAGFSGNTIYF.

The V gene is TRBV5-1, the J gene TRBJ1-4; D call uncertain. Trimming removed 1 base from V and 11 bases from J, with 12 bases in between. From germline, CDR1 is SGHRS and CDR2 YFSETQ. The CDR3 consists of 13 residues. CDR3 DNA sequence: TGCGCCAGCAGCTTGACCGATGTTCGGAAACTGTTTTTT. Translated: CASSLTDVRKLFF.

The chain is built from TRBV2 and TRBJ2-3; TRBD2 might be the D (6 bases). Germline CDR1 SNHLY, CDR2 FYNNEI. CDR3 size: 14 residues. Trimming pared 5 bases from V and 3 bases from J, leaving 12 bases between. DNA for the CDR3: TGTGCCAGCAGTTGGGACTTCTCAACAGATACGCAGTATTTT. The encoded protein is CASSWDFSTDTQYF.

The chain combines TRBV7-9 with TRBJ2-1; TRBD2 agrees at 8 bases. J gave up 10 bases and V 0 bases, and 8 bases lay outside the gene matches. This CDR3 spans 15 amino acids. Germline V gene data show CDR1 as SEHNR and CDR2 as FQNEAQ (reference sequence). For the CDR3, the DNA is TGTGCCAGCAGCTTAGCGGGTAGCGGGAACAGCGAGCAGTTCTTC. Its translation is CASSLAGSGNSEQFF.

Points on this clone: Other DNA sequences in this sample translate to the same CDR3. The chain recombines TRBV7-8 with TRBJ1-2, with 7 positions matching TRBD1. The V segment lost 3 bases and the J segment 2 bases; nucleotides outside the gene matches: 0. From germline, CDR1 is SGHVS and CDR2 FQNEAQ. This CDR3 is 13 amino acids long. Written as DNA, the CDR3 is TGTGCCAGCAGCTTGGGACAGAACTATGGCTACACCTTC. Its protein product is CASSLGQNYGYTF.

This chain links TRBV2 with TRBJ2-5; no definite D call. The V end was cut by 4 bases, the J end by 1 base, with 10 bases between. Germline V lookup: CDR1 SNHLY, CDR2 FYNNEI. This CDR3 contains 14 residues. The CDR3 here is CASSVFISQETQYF. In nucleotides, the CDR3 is TGTGCCAGCAGTGTTTTCATTAGCCAAGAGACCCAGTACTTC.

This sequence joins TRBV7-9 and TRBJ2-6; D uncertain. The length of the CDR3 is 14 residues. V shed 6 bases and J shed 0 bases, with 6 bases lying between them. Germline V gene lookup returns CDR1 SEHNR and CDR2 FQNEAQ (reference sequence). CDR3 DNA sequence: TGTGCCAGCAGAGCCGACTCTGGGGCCAACGTCCTGACTTTC. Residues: CASRADSGANVLTF.

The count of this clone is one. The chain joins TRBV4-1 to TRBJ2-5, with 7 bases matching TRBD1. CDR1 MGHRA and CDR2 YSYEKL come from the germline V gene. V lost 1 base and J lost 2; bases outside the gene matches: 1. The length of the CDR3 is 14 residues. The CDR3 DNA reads TGCGCCAGCAGCCAAGGGGACAGACAAGAGACCCAGTACTTC. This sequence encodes CASSQGDRQETQYF.

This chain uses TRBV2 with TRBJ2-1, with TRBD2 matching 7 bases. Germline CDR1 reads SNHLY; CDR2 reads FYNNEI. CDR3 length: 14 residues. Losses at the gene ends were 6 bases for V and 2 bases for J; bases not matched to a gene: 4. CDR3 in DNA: TGTGCCAGCAGGGCTAGCGGTGCCTACAATGAGCAGTTCTTC. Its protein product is CASRASGAYNEQFF.